This is a list of T cell receptor beta chains from one sample in a study of shared clonotypes between healthy human individuals. Generated by immunoSEQ multiplex PCR, the TCRdb table keeps only in-frame clones and is missing some. Of some 1 million clones detected, about 76% appear once; the ten largest clones hold 1.4%. The source material was memory CD4+ T cells sorted from blood. The source of these receptors is a man aged 18 to 30 in good health. CDR3s include the opening cysteine and the closing phenylalanine or tryptophan. Each record gives: D gene, clone size, V gene, CDR3 protein. D genes are given only for firm matches. Only some rows state a clone size, as once, few, many or a class for expanded clones.

>TRBD2|.|TRBV10-3
CAISAGSGSTDTQYF
>TRBD1|.|TRBV7-9
CASSSQGASYEQYF
>.|.|TRBV6-5
CASTRGFGHEQYF
>TRBD2|once|TRBV18
CASSLLWRTSGSETQYF
>.|.|TRBV5-6
CASSLDISNYGYTF
>TRBD2|once|TRBV11-1
CASSLIGTTKETQYF
>TRBD2|.|TRBV5-1
CASSATSGGNEQFF
>TRBD1|.|TRBV18
CASSQMGQGNNEQFF
>.|.|TRBV5-1
CASSLEPGPASYNEQFF
>.|.|TRBV6-1
CASSGQGKDEKLFF
>.|once|TRBV7-9
CASSLESIYF
>.|once|TRBV7-9
CASSLDLSGNTIYF
>.|.|TRBV19
CASSKFTGPGNTIYF
>.|.|TRBV7-7
CASSLGWGTPQFF